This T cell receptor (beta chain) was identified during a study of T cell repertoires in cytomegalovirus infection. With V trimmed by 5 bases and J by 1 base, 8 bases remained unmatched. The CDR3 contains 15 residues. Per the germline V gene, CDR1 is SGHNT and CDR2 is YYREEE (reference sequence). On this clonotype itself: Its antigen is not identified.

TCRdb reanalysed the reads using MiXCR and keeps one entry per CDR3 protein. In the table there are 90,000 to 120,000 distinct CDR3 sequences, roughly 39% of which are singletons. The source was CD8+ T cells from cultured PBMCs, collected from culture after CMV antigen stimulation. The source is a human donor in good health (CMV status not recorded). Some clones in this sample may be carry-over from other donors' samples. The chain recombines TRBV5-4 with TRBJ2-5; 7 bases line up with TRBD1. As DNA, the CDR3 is TGTGCCAGCAGTCCAACGGGACAGAGCCAAGAGACCCAGTACTTC. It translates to CASSPTGQSQETQYF.